Below, 23 T cell receptor beta chains from the same sample are listed, as sequenced in a study of T cell repertoires in ileal Crohn's disease. Using immunoSEQ multiplex PCR, the repertoire was profiled, and TCRdb retains in-frame clones only, with some absent. The data contain some 10,000 clones, 79% of them singletons. This sample's time point: neoterminal ileum biopsy at postoperative endoscopy, about 6 months after surgery. Source material: ileal tissue. The receptors stem from an adult with Crohn's disease.

The chain joins TRBV6-5 to TRBJ1-1; tentative D call: TRBD1 (6 bases). The germline CDR1 and CDR2 sequences are MNHEY and SVGAGI. Trimming shortened V by 5 bases and J by 6 bases, and 16 bases separated the two germline ends. The CDR3 is 14 residues long. The CDR3 coding sequence is TGTGCCAGCAGTGAAATGGGGGCGAGGGCTGAAGCTTTCTTT. Residues: CASSEMGARAEAFF.

The chain joins TRBV5-4 to TRBJ2-3, with D possibly matching TRBD1 (6 bases). The CDR3 covers 14 residues. CDR1 and CDR2 from the germline V gene are SGHNT and YYREEE (reference sequence). The V end was cut by 3 bases, the J end by 6 bases, with 14 bases between. CDR3 loop: CASSSTGYGDTQYF. The CDR3 DNA follows: TGTGCCAGCAGCTCGACAGGCTATGGTGATACGCAGTATTTT.

CDR3 bases: TGTGCCAGCAGCTCCCGGGACAGGGGGGTTGAAAAACTGTTTTTT. Translation: CASSSRDRGVEKLFF. This rearrangement joins TRBV5-4 to TRBJ1-4; TRBD1 agrees at 11 bases. V dropped 3 bases and J dropped 7; count of bases not matched to a gene: 5. Germline CDR1 reads SGHNT; CDR2 reads YYREEE (reference sequence). CDR3 size: 15 residues.

This clone appeared a few times. The chain combines TRBV7-9 with TRBJ1-1; 11 bases match TRBD1. V lost 7 bases to trimming and J lost 5 bases; unmatched junction nucleotides: 9. Germline V CDR1 and CDR2: SEHNR, FQNEAQ (reference sequence). The length of the CDR3 is 15 residues. The CDR3 DNA sequence: TGTGCCAGCATAGGGACAGGGGGGGTTCGGACTGAAGCTTTCTTT. Its protein is CASIGTGGVRTEAFF.

The chain recombines TRBV19 with TRBJ1-1; the D gene is possibly TRBD1 (6 bases). Germline V CDR1 and CDR2: LNHDA, SQIVND (reference sequence). Trimming shortened V by 1 base and J by 1 base, and 13 bases separated the two germline ends. The CDR3 runs to 16 residues. CDR3 sequence reads: CASSIGTGYGNTEAFF. Here the CDR3 DNA reads TGTGCCAGTAGTATAGGAACAGGGTATGGGAACACTGAAGCTTTCTTT.

This rearrangement joins TRBV5-1 to TRBJ2-7; 7 bases match TRBD1. This CDR3 has 14 residues. CDR1 and CDR2 from the germline V gene are SGHRS and YFSETQ. The junction had 7 bases not matched to a gene; V was cut back by 0 bases and J by 7 bases. The CDR3 DNA sequence: TGCGCCAGCAGCTTGGGGATGACAGGGCGAGAGCAGTACTTC. This gives the protein CASSLGMTGREQYF.

The rearrangement uses TRBV28 and TRBJ2-2; 7 nucleotides agree with TRBD2. The germline V gene encodes CDR1 MDHEN and CDR2 SYDVKM. The CDR3 extends over 14 amino acids. V shed 7 bases, J shed 5 bases, and the junction held 7 bases outside the gene matches. This CDR3 is CASKTGGETGELFF. As DNA, the CDR3 is TGTGCCAGCAAGACGGGGGGAGAAACCGGGGAGCTGTTTTTT. Supplemented by reference TRBV28 and TRBJ2-2, the full variable domain reads DVKVTQSSRYLVKRTGEKVFLECVQDMDHENMFWYRQDPGLGLRLIYFSYDVKMKEKGDIPEGYSVSREKKERFSLILESASTNQTSMYLCASKTGGETGELFFGEGSRLTVL.

The sample holds a few counts of this clone. The rearrangement joins TRBV18 to TRBJ2-7; a weak D match, TRBD1 (5 bases). CDR1 is KGHSH, CDR2 LQKENI, per germline. Deletions cut 3 bases from V and 4 bases from J, with 10 bases between. This CDR3 spans 13 amino acids. CDR3 sequence: CASSPGRYYEQYF. The CDR3 DNA reads as TGTGCCAGCTCACCGGGGCGATATTACGAGCAGTACTTC.

The chain employs TRBV6-6 and TRBJ1-1, with a tentative D call TRBD1 (6 bases). The germline V gene encodes CDR1 MNHNY and CDR2 SVGAGI (reference sequence). CDR3 size: 12 residues. V was cut by 8 bases and J by 5 bases, with 12 bases left in between. CDR3 coding DNA: TGTGCCAGCTCCATGCAGGGGACTGAAGCTTTCTTT. Its protein product is CASSMQGTEAFF.

The V gene is TRBV4-1, the J gene TRBJ1-3; the match to TRBD1 covers 8 bases. The CDR3 is 17 residues long. Germline CDR1 is MGHRA and CDR2 is YSYEKL. V lost 4 bases, J lost 0 bases, and 8 bases stayed unmatched. The CDR3, as DNA: TGCGCCAGCAGCCGAATCACAGGGGGAAGCTCTGGAAACACCATATATTTT. Translating gives CASSRITGGSSGNTIYF.

The chain carries TRBV5-8 and TRBJ1-2; 8 nucleotides match TRBD1. Germline CDR1 SGHTS, CDR2 YDEGEE. The CDR3 is 14 amino acids. J lost 7 bases, V lost 4 bases, and 9 bases had no gene match. The CDR3 region is CASSPGRGLGGYTF. CDR3 bases: TGTGCCAGCAGCCCGGGCAGGGGGCTAGGTGGCTACACCTTC.

The chain links TRBV5-1 to TRBJ1-4, with TRBD1 as a possible D gene (5 bases). Germline values: CDR1 SGHRS, CDR2 YFSETQ. The CDR3 contains 14 residues. The V end lost 6 bases, the J end lost 9 bases, and 18 bases lay between the germline ends. The CDR3, as DNA: TGCGCCAGCACGGACACCGAACACCTAAAAAAACTGTTTTTT. Translated, it gives CASTDTEHLKKLFF.

Here the CDR3 reads CASSGRDTQYF. CDR3 DNA sequence: TGTGCCAGCAGTGGTAGAGATACGCAGTATTTT. The chain links TRBV2 to TRBJ2-3; D gene uncertain. V lost 4 bases and J 5 bases, leaving 4 bases between the germline ends. This CDR3 is built from 11 residues. The V gene's germline CDR1 is SNHLY and CDR2 FYNNEI.

The chain recombines TRBV12-5 with TRBJ1-5; D ambiguous. The germline CDR1 and CDR2 sequences are LGHNT and FRNRAP. Deletions cut 3 bases from V and 3 bases from J, with 9 bases between. The CDR3 has 14 residues. The CDR3 sequence is CASGFVTDNQPQHF. The CDR3 DNA follows: TGTGCTAGTGGTTTTGTTACAGACAATCAGCCCCAGCATTTT.

The chain links TRBV10-3 to TRBJ2-2, with TRBD1 matching 7 bases. CDR3 size: 14 residues. Unmatched junction bases numbered 5, after V lost 10 bases and J lost 0 bases. Germline values: CDR1 ENHRY, CDR2 SYGVKD. The DNA of the CDR3 is TGTGCCAGCAAGGACAGGTCGAACACCGGGGAGCTGTTTTTT. Its protein is CASKDRSNTGELFF.

The chain links TRBV5-1 to TRBJ2-2, with D possibly TRBD1 on 6 matching bases. The CDR3 loop spans 18 amino acids. The germline V gene encodes CDR1 SGHRS and CDR2 YFSETQ. Trimming took 3 bases from V and 0 from J, leaving 18 bases between them. The CDR3 loop is CASSSSNRVRANTGELFF. DNA of the CDR3: TGCGCCAGCAGCTCCTCTAACAGGGTTAGGGCGAACACCGGGGAGCTGTTTTTT.

This clone has a single count. The V call is TRBV29-1, the J call TRBJ2-4; 8 bases align to TRBD1. CDR3 size: 13 residues. Trimming cost V 6 bases and J 7 bases; bases outside gene matches: 8. Germline V gene sequence: CDR1 SQVTM, CDR2 ANQGSEA. The CDR3 region has the DNA TGCAGCGTGTTACAGGGGGGCCGTAACATTCAGTACTTC. Translating it yields CSVLQGGRNIQYF.

This clone was found once. The CDR3 loop reads CASSYGQGRNYGYTF. CDR3 nucleotides: TGCGCCAGCAGCTACGGACAGGGACGAAACTATGGCTACACCTTC. The chain has TRBV5-1 and TRBJ1-2; 8 bases align to TRBD1. The V gene's germline CDR1 is SGHRS and CDR2 YFSETQ. The ends lost 3 bases at V and 2 bases at J; junction bases unmatched: 6. CDR3 length: 15 residues.

V is TRBV10-2 and J is TRBJ2-7; perhaps TRBD2 as D (7 bases). Trimming removed 9 bases at V and 9 bases at J, with 24 bases between. CDR3 length equals 14 residues. Germline-derived CDR1 and CDR2 are WSHSY and SAAADI. The chain's CDR3 is CASGGPSRAGRQYF. As DNA, the CDR3 is TGCGCCAGTGGGGGGCCTTCCCGAGCGGGGAGGCAGTACTTC.

The chain combines TRBV6-1 with TRBJ2-1, with 7 bases fitting TRBD2. CDR3 size: 15 residues. In germline, CDR1 is MNHNS, CDR2 SASEGT. V shed 8 bases, J shed 2 bases, and the junction held 9 bases outside the gene matches. CDR3 residues: CASRQAGPTYNEQFF. The CDR3 DNA reads as TGTGCCAGCCGCCAAGCGGGGCCTACCTACAATGAGCAGTTCTTC.

This rearrangement joins TRBV19 to TRBJ1-2; possible D gene TRBD1, 5 bases. The germline V gene encodes CDR1 LNHDA and CDR2 SQIVND (reference sequence). The CDR3 runs 13 residues. The V gene lost 5 bases and the J gene lost 4 bases, with 11 bases spanning the gap. CDR3 sequence reads: CASSLQGSYGYTF. The CDR3 DNA is TGTGCCAGTAGTCTTCAGGGAAGCTATGGCTACACCTTC.

The chain employs TRBV6-5 and TRBJ1-2; TRBD1 agrees at 8 bases. V shed 3 bases and J 7 bases; nucleotides not matched to a gene: 7. The V gene's germline CDR1 is MNHEY and CDR2 SVGAGI. There are 14 residues in the CDR3. CDR3 residues: CASSYGQGWSGYTF. In DNA, the CDR3 is TGTGCCAGCAGTTATGGACAGGGTTGGAGTGGCTACACCTTC.

The chain couples TRBV19 to TRBJ1-1; D gene unclear. Germline loops: CDR1 LNHDA, CDR2 SQIVND (reference sequence). The V and J ends lost 0 bases and 5 bases respectively, with 7 bases between them. This CDR3 region has 13 residues. This CDR3 reads CASSIEVRTEAFF. The CDR3 bases are TGTGCCAGTAGTATAGAGGTCAGGACTGAAGCTTTCTTT.